The source of this T cell receptor beta chain is a study of CD8 T cells in ankylosing spondylitis. Study-wide points: Matched ankylosing spondylitis synovial fluid reportedly contained a significantly enriched population of disease-linked clones. Prior work had noted some motif variants in reactive arthritis blood and synovial fluid. What appeared characteristic of ankylosing spondylitis blood was a TCR beta motif of 7 or 8 highly homologous variants.

Trimming cost V 6 bases and J 6 bases; bases outside gene matches: 9. CDR3 size: 15 residues. This clonotype was recorded at least ten times. Its antigen is as yet unknown. Quantitative 5'-RACE was performed with molecular barcodes, and it yielded the TCR beta libraries. TCRdb processed the 5' RACE reads anew with MiXCR; each CDR3 protein has one entry. In the table there are 700,000 or so distinct CDR3 sequences, 15% to 20% of which are singletons. Sequences were obtained from blood, either unsorted or a sorted T cell fraction (not recorded which). This sequence originates from a male donor with ankylosing spondylitis. The chain carries TRBV12-3 or TRBV12-4 and TRBJ2-2; the match to TRBD2 covers 8 bases. CDR3 region: CASRQRGGPPGELFF. The DNA of the CDR3 is TGTGCCAGCAGACAACGGGGGGGCCCTCCCGGGGAGCTGTTTTTT.